This is a list of T cell receptor beta chains from one sample in a study of blood T cell repertoires in COVID-19. The table came from immunoSEQ multiplex PCR; TCRdb's copy has only in-frame clones and leaves some out. The data hold some 170,000 clones, with 81% observed a single time. Sequenced sample: peripheral blood. The source of these receptors is a man aged 60-69 years with active or convalescent COVID-19. Both conserved end residues are part of each CDR3. D genes are given only for firm matches. Clone size is not always given. Where it is, it says once, few, many or a class for expanded clones.

clone_size d_call j_call v_call cdr3_nt cdr3_aa
. TRBD1 TRBJ1-1 TRBV11-2 TGTGCCAGCAGCCGACAGGGGGGGATCAACACTGAAGCTTTCTTT CASSRQGGINTEAFF
. . TRBJ2-7 TRBV29-1 TGCAGCGTTGTAGTCTTAGCGCCGACCTACGAGCAGTACTTC CSVVVLAPTYEQYF
. TRBD2 TRBJ2-1 TRBV5-1 TGCGCCAGCAGCTTGCGAGCGGGGGGGCTAAATGAGCAGTTCTTC CASSLRAGGLNEQFF
. TRBD2 TRBJ2-5 TRBV5-1 TGCGCCAGCACCCCCGCGGGGGGGAAAGAGACCCAGTACTTC CASTPAGGKETQYF
. TRBD2 TRBJ2-5 TRBV3-1/TRBV3-2 TGTGCCAGCAGCCGCATGGGACTAGCGGGGGGGGAGACCCAGTACTTC CASSRMGLAGGETQYF
. TRBD1 TRBJ2-2 TRBV3-1/TRBV3-2 TGTGCCAGCAGCAGGACAGGGCCAAGGGCCGGGGAGCTGTTTTTT CASSRTGPRAGELFF
few . TRBJ2-1 TRBV4-1 TGCGCCAGCAGCCAAGGAGGAATCCTTCGGGACTACAATGAGCAGTTCTTC CASSQGGILRDYNEQFF
. . TRBJ1-1 TRBV14 TGTGCCAGCAGCCAAGAAGTTAGGGGAAGTGAAGCTTTCTTT CASSQEVRGSEAFF
. . TRBJ2-1 TRBV21-1 TGTGCCAGCAGCAAAGCCAAACTAGCGGGAGATGAGCAGTTCTTC CASSKAKLAGDEQFF
. . TRBJ1-1 TRBV4-2 TGTGCCAGCAGCCAATTCCAGGGTACGAACACTGAAGCTTTCTTT CASSQFQGTNTEAFF
few . TRBJ1-6 TRBV15 TGTGCCACCAGCAGAGATCCGGGACCCCTCCACTTT CATSRDPGPLHF
. . TRBJ2-3 TRBV28 TGTGCCAGCAGCCGGACAAGCTCCTCCACAGATACGCAGTATTTT CASSRTSSSTDTQYF
. . TRBJ1-5 TRBV4-1 TGCGCCAGCAGCCAAGACGCGACAGATCAGCCCCAGCATTTT CASSQDATDQPQHF
. TRBD2 TRBJ2-7 TRBV27 TGTGCCAGCAGTTTAACACCGGGACTAGCTAGCGAGCAGTACTTC CASSLTPGLASEQYF
. . TRBJ1-1 TRBV29-1 TGCAGCGTTGGGGCTCCACATAGCGGGGCTGAAGCTTTCTTT CSVGAPHSGAEAFF
. . TRBJ2-2 TRBV3-1/TRBV3-2 TGTGCCAGCAGCCAATCTCACGGGGCCGGGGAGCTGTTTTTT CASSQSHGAGELFF
. . TRBJ2-5 TRBV3-1/TRBV3-2 TGTGCCAGCAGCCATACCAGCGCTGGGACCCAGTACTTC CASSHTSAGTQYF
. TRBD1 TRBJ2-7 TRBV19 TGTGCCAGTAGTCCCTCGACAGGGGGGAGCTCCTACGAGCAGTACTTC CASSPSTGGSSYEQYF
. . TRBJ2-1 TRBV14 TGTGCCAGCAGCGGTGTCGGTGAGCAGTTCTTC CASSGVGEQFF
. . TRBJ2-5 TRBV3-1/TRBV3-2 TGTGCCAGCAGCCAGGGGGTCCGCGGGACGCCGCGGGTGACCCAGTACTTC CASSQGVRGTPRVTQYF
. TRBD1 TRBJ1-5 TRBV27 TGTGCCAGCAGTCTACAGGGGGCGCATCAGCCCCAGCATTTT CASSLQGAHQPQHF
once TRBD2 TRBJ2-1 TRBV5-1 TGCGCCAGCAGCGTGACTAGCAGGAGGGACAATGAGCAGTTCTTC CASSVTSRRDNEQFF
. . TRBJ2-3 TRBV10-3 TGTGCCATCATGTACGCGGCAGATACGCAGTATTTT CAIMYAADTQYF
. . TRBJ1-1 TRBV10-3 TGTGCCATCAGTGTTGGGGAGGTGAACACTGAAGCTTTCTTT CAISVGEVNTEAFF
. . TRBJ1-2 TRBV24-1 TGTGCCACCAGTGATTTCGAAGGAGGTGGCTACACCTTC CATSDFEGGGYTF
few . TRBJ2-1 TRBV11-3 TGTGCCAGCAGCTTAGTTAGCGGCCCCTACAATGAGCAGTTCTTC CASSLVSGPYNEQFF
. . TRBJ1-5 TRBV7-9 TGTGCCAGCAGCCGACAGGACAATCAGCCCCAGCATTTT CASSRQDNQPQHF
once . TRBJ2-7 TRBV5-4 TGTGCCAGCAGCCCGCTGTCGTCAGGGCTGGGCGAGCAGTACTTC CASSPLSSGLGEQYF
. . TRBJ1-1 TRBV21-1 TGTGCCAGCAGCAACCTGACAGAGATCCACACTGAAGCTTTCTTT CASSNLTEIHTEAFF
. . TRBJ2-7 TRBV5-1 TGCGCCAGCGCTCCCGGGACACCCTACGAGCAGTACTTC CASAPGTPYEQYF
. TRBD2 TRBJ2-3 TRBV5-6 TGTGCCAGCAGCTTGTTTCGGGGGGGTGGAACAGATACGCAGTATTTT CASSLFRGGGTDTQYF
few . TRBJ1-2 TRBV18 TGTGCCAGCTCAACTTACAGGGTCGATGGCTACACCTTC CASSTYRVDGYTF
. TRBD2 TRBJ2-7 TRBV10-2 TGCGCCAGCAGTGGGGCGGGAGGGCCCTACGAGCAGTACTTC CASSGAGGPYEQYF
. . TRBJ1-2 TRBV6-2/TRBV6-3 TGTGCCAGCAGTCCGTCCGTATATTATGGCTACACCTTC CASSPSVYYGYTF
. . TRBJ2-2 TRBV14 TGTGCCAGCAGCTTCGGGAGCACGAACACCGGGGAGCTGTTTTTT CASSFGSTNTGELFF
once TRBD2 TRBJ2-7 TRBV9 TGTGCCAGCAGTCCTACTAGCGTCAACGAGCAGTACTTC CASSPTSVNEQYF
. . TRBJ1-3 TRBV19 TGTGCCAGTAGTATGGTGAGGAACACCATATATTTT CASSMVRNTIYF
. TRBD1 TRBJ2-1 TRBV7-6 TGTGCCAGCAGCTTAGCTGGGACAGGGGCCTACAATGAGCAGTTCTTC CASSLAGTGAYNEQFF
. TRBD2 TRBJ2-3 TRBV28 TGTGCCAGCAGTTTGTTACTAGCGGGAGGGCCGGATACGCAGTATTTT CASSLLLAGGPDTQYF
few . TRBJ2-7 TRBV19 TGTGCCAGTAGTATTCCCCCACAGGGCGAGCAGTACTTC CASSIPPQGEQYF
. . TRBJ2-5 TRBV3-1/TRBV3-2 TGTGCCAGCAGCCCAACCCCGGGGGCCCAGTACTTC CASSPTPGAQYF
. . TRBJ1-3 TRBV28 TGTGCCAGCAGTGTGTCAGGGAACACCATATATTTT CASSVSGNTIYF
. . TRBJ1-4 TRBV28 TGTGCCAGCAGTTTCCTCTATGGCCAGCCGGGTGAAAAACTGTTTTTT CASSFLYGQPGEKLFF
. . TRBJ2-3 TRBV7-2 TGTGCCAGCAGCTTAACGGGGGGCCTCCTTACAGATACGCAGTATTTT CASSLTGGLLTDTQYF
. TRBD1 TRBJ2-7 TRBV29-1 TGCAGCGGGACAGGGGCCGATGAGCAGTACTTC CSGTGADEQYF
. . TRBJ2-7 TRBV6-6 TGTGCCAGCAGTACTGCTTCCTCCTACGAGCAGTACTTC CASSTASSYEQYF
. TRBD1 TRBJ1-2 TRBV5-6 TGTGCCAGCAGCTTGGTTGTTGCAGGGGGCGCTCCGAATGGCTACACCTTC CASSLVVAGGAPNGYTF
. . TRBJ1-2 TRBV29-1 TGCAGCGTGAGGACACCTAACTATGGCTACACCTTC CSVRTPNYGYTF
. . TRBJ2-5 TRBV7-2 TGTGCCAGCAGCTTAGCCGTGGTTGCAGGGGAAGAGACCCAGTACTTC CASSLAVVAGEETQYF
. . TRBJ1-2 TRBV2 TGTGCCAGCATCGATGGAGGGGTGGCGGGCTACACCTTC CASIDGGVAGYTF
few . TRBJ1-5 TRBV19 TGTGCCAGTAGTAGAGGCAGAGAAACTAACAATCAGCCCCAGCATTTT CASSRGRETNNQPQHF
. . TRBJ1-3 TRBV4-2 TGTGCCAGCAGCCGGGCCCTTGGGCCGAGCTCTGGAAACACCATATATTTT CASSRALGPSSGNTIYF
. . TRBJ2-5 TRBV7-2 TGTGCCAGCTGTAGGACAGCCCAAGAGACCCAGTACTTC CASCRTAQETQYF
. . TRBJ2-5 TRBV7-3 TGTGCCAGCAGCACCGCGACTAGAGCAGAGACCCAGTACTTC CASSTATRAETQYF
. . TRBJ2-7 TRBV10-2 TGCGCCAGCAGGGGACTCGACTACGAGCAGTACTTC CASRGLDYEQYF
. . TRBJ1-4 TRBV25-1 TGTGCCAGCGGAGGTAGGGCAATGCTTAATGAAAAACTGTTTTTT CASGGRAMLNEKLFF